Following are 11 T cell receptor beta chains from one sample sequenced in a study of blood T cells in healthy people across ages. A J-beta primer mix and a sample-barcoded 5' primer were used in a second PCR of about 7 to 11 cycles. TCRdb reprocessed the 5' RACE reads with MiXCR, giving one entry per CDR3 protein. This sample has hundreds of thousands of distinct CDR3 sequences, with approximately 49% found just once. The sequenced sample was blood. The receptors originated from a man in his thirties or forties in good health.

CDR3 sequence reads: CASSPGGAYQPQHF. The CDR3 DNA follows: TGTGCCAGCAGTCCCGGCGGCGCGTATCAGCCCCAGCATTTT. This chain uses TRBV12-3 or TRBV12-4 with TRBJ1-5; D uncertain. V was shortened by 5 bases and J by 5 bases, with 13 bases between the two germline ends. The CDR3 contains 14 residues.

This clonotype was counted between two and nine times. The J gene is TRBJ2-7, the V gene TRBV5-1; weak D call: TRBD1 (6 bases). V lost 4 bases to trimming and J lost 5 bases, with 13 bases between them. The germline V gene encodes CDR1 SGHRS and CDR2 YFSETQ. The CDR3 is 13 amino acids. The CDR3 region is CASSAQGFHEQYF. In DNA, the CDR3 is TGCGCCAGCAGCGCGCAGGGGTTCCACGAGCAGTACTTC.

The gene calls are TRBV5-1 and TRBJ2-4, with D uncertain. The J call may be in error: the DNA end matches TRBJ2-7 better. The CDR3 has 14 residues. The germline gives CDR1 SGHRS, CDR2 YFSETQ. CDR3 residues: CASSPDAHSYEQYF. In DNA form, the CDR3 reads TGCGCCAGCAGCCCGGATGCCCACTCCTACGAGCAGTACTTC.

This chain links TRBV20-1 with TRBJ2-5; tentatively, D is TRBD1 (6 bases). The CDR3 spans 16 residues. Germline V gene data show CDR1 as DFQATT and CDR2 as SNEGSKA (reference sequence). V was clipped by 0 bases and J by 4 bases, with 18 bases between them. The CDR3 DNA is TGCAGTGCTAGAGATGCCCGACAGGTCTCAGGAGAGACCCAGTACTTC. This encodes CSARDARQVSGETQYF.

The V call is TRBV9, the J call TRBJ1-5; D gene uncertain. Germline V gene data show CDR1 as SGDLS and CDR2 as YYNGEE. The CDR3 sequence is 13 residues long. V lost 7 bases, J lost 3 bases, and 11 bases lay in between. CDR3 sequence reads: CASGNGFNQPQHF. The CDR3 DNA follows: TGTGCCAGCGGGAACGGATTCAATCAGCCCCAGCATTTT. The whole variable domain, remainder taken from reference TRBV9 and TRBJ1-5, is DSGVTQTPKHLITATGQRVTLRCSPRSGDLSVYWYQQSLDQGLQFLIQYYNGEERAKGNILERFSAQQFPDLHSELNLSSLELGDSALYFCASGNGFNQPQHFGDGTRLSIL.

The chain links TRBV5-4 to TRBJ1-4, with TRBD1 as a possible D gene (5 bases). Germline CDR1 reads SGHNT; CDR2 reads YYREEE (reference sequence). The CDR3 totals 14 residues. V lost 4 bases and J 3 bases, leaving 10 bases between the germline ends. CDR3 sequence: CASSPDSANEKLFF. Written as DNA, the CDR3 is TGTGCCAGCAGCCCTGACAGCGCTAATGAAAAACTGTTTTTT.

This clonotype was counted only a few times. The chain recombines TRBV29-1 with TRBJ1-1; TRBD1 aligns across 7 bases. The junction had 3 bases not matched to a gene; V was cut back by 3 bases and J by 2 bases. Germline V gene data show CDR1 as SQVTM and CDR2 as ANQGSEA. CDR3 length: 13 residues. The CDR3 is CSVDRGDNTEAFF. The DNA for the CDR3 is TGCAGCGTTGACAGGGGGGACAACACTGAAGCTTTCTTT.

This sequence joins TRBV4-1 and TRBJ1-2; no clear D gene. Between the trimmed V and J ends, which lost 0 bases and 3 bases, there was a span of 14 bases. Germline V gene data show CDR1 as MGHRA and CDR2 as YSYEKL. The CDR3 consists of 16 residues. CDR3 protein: CASSQESGGKYYGYTF. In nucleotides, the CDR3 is TGCGCCAGCAGCCAAGAGAGTGGAGGGAAATACTATGGCTACACCTTC.

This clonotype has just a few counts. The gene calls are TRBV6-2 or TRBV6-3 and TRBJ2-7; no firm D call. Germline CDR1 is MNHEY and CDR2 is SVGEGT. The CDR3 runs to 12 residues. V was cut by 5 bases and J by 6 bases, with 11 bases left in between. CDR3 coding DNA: TGTGCCAGCAGTGGTGACCTCCTCGAGCAGTACTTC. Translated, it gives CASSGDLLEQYF.

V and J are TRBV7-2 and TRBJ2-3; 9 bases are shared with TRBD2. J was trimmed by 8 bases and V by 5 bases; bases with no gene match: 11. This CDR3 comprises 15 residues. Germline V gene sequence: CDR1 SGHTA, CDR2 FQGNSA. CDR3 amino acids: CASSPGLALSSTQYF. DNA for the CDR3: TGTGCCAGCAGCCCGGGACTAGCTTTGAGTAGTACGCAGTATTTT.

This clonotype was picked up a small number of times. This CDR3 reads CASSVSGTFYGYTF. DNA for the CDR3: TGTGCCAGCAGCGTATCCGGGACATTCTATGGCTACACCTTC. The chain couples TRBV9 to TRBJ1-2, with D possibly being TRBD1 (6 bases). The CDR3 has 14 residues. V lost 1 base, J lost 4 bases, and 11 bases lay in between. The germline gives CDR1 SGDLS, CDR2 YYNGEE.